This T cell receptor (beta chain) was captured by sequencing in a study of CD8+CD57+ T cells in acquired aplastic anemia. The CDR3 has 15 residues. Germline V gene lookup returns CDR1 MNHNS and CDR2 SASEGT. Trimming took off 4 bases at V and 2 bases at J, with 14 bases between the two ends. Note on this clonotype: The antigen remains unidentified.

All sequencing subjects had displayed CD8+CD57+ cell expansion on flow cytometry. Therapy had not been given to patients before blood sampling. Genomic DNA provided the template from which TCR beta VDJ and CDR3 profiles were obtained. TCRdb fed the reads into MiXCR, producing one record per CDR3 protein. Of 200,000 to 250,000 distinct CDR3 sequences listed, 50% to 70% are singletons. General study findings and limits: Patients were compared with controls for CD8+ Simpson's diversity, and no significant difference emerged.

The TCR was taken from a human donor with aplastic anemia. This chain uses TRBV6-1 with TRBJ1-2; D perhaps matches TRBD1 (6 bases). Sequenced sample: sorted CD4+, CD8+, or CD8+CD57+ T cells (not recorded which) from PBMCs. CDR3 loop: CASSGRTVLNYGYTF. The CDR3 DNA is TGTGCCAGCAGTGGTCGGACAGTCTTAAACTATGGCTACACCTTC.